This T cell receptor beta chain originates from a study of blood T cell repertoires in COVID-19. Study overall: COVID-19 samples, acute and convalescent, were from the United States, Italy and Spain. Sources were T cells, B-cell-depleted T cells, or PBMCs; the material itself was cDNA or gDNA.

The germline gives CDR1 SNHLY, CDR2 FYNNEI. The CDR3 is 15 residues long. V was shortened by 8 bases and J by 1 base, with 17 bases between the two germline ends. Methods used by the authors: Reference gene primer amplification yielded estimated nucleated cell counts. Profiled with immunoSEQ multiplex PCR; TCRdb holds only in-frame clones, not every one. V and J calls and clone size are those listed in that table; D and trimming were worked out from the DNA. The sample includes more than 150,000 clones, around 84% of them seen just once. The sequenced sample consisted of peripheral blood. The TCR comes from a woman between 45 and 65 years old with acute or convalescent COVID-19. The chain joins TRBV2 to TRBJ2-5, with D unresolved. CDR3: CASEWSSVGQETQYF. The CDR3 region has the DNA TGTGCCAGCGAATGGTCTTCGGTCGGCCAAGAGACCCAGTACTTC. The variable domain in full, with the rest retrieved from reference TRBV2 and TRBJ2-5, is EPEVTQTPSHQVTQMGQEVILRCVPISNHLYFYWYRQILGQKVEFLVSFYNNEISEKSEIFDDQFSVERPDGSNFTLKIRSTKLEDSAMYFCASEWSSVGQETQYFGPGTRLLVL.